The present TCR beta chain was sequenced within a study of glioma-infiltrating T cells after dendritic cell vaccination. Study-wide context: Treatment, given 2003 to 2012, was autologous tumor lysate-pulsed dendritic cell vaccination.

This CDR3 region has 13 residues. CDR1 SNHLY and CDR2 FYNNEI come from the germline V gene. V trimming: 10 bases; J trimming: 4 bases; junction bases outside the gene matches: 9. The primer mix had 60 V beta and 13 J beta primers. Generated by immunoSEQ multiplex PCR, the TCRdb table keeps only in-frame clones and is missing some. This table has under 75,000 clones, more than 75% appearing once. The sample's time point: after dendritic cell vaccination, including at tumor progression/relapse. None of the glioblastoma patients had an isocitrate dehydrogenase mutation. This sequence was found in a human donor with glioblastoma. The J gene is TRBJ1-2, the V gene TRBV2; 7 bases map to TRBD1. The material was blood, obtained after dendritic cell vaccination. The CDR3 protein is CAIALQGIYGYTF. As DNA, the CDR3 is TGTGCCATCGCCCTACAGGGGATCTATGGCTACACCTTC. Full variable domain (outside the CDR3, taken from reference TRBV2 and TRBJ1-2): EPEVTQTPSHQVTQMGQEVILRCVPISNHLYFYWYRQILGQKVEFLVSFYNNEISEKSEIFDDQFSVERPDGSNFTLKIRSTKLEDSAMYFCAIALQGIYGYTFGSGTRLTVV.